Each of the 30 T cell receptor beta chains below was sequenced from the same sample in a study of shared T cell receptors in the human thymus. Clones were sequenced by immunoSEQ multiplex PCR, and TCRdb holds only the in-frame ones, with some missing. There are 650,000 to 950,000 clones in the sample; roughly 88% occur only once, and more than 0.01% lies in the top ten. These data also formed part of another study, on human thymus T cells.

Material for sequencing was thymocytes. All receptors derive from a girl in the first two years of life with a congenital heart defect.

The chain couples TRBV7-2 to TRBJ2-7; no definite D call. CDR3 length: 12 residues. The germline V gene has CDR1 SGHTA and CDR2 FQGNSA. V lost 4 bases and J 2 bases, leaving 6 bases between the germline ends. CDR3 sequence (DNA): TGTGCCAGCAGCTCACTTCCCTACGAGCAGTACTTC. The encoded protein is CASSSLPYEQYF.

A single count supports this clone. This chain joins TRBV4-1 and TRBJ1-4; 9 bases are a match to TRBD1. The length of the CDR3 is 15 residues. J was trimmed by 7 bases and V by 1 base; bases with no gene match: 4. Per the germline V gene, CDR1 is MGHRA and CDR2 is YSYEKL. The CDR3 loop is CASSQVWGQGEKLFF. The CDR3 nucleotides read TGCGCCAGCAGCCAAGTTTGGGGACAGGGTGAAAAACTGTTTTTT.

For the CDR3, the DNA is TGTGCTAGTGGTTTGGTACGTCTAGCGGGGGGGCAGGATACGCAGTATTTT. This sequence encodes CASGLVRLAGGQDTQYF. The V gene is TRBV12-5, the J gene TRBJ2-3; the match to TRBD2 covers 12 bases. Trimming took 0 bases from V and 6 from J; bases not matched to a gene: 7. CDR1 is LGHNT, CDR2 FRNRAP, per germline. The CDR3 extends over 17 amino acids.

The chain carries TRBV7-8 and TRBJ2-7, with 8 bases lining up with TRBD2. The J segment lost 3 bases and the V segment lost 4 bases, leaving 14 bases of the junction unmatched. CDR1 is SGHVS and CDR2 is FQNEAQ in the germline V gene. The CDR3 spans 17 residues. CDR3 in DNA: TGTGCCAGCAGCTGGGCAGCGGGGGAGAGGACAAGCTACGAGCAGTACTTC. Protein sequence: CASSWAAGERTSYEQYF.

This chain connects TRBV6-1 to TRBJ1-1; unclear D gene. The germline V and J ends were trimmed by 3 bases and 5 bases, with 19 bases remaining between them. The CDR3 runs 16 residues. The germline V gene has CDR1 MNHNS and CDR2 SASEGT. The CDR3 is CASSDRNRDSGTEAFF. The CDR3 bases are TGTGCCAGCAGTGACCGTAACCGGGATTCCGGGACTGAAGCTTTCTTT.

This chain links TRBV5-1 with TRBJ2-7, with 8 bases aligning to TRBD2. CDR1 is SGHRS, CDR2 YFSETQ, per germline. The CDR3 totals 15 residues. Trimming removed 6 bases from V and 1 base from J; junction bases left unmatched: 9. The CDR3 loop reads CASTGGGEKSYEQYF. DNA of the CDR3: TGCGCCAGCACCGGGGGGGGTGAAAAGTCCTACGAGCAGTACTTC. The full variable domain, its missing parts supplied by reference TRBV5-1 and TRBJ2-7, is KAGVTQTPRYLIKTRGQQVTLSCSPISGHRSVSWYQQTPGQGLQFLFEYFSETQRNKGNFPGRFSGRQFSNSRSEMNVSTLELGDSALYLCASTGGGEKSYEQYFGPGTRLTVT.

The CDR3: CASSLGAPLTGYTF. CDR3 bases: TGTGCCAGCAGCTTAGGGGCACCATTGACTGGCTACACCTTC. V and J are TRBV7-9 and TRBJ1-2, with unresolved D. CDR1 is SEHNR and CDR2 is FQNEAQ in the germline V gene (reference sequence). Trimming stripped 1 base from V and 7 bases from J, with 13 bases between. This CDR3 region has 14 residues.

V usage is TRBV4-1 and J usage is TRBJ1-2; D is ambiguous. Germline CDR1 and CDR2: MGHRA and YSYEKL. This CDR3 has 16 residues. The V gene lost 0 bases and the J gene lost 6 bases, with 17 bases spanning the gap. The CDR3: CASSQEALGGYDGYTF. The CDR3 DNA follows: TGCGCCAGCAGCCAAGAGGCCTTAGGAGGGTATGATGGCTACACCTTC.

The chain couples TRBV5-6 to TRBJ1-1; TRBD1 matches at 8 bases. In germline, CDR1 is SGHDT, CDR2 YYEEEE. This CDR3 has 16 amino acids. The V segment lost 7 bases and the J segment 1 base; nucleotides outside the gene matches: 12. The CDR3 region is CASRTLQGVKNTEAFF. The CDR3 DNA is TGTGCCAGCCGAACCCTACAGGGGGTGAAGAACACTGAAGCTTTCTTT.

The CDR3 sequence: CAISVGKVNRAGAEHTEAFF. The CDR3 DNA follows: TGTGCCATCAGCGTAGGGAAAGTAAACAGGGCCGGGGCTGAACACACTGAAGCTTTCTTT. The gene calls are TRBV10-3 and TRBJ1-1; tentatively, D is TRBD1 (6 bases). The germline V gene has CDR1 ENHRY and CDR2 SYGVKD. The CDR3 is 20 amino acids. Trimming left V 6 bases short and J 3 bases short, with 32 bases between.

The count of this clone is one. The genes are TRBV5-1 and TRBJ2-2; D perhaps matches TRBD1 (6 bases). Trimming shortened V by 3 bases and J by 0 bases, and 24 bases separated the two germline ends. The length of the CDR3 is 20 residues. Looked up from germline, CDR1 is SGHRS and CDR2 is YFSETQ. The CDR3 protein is CASSSPSTKQGPPNTGELFF. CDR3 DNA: TGCGCCAGCAGCTCACCTTCCACTAAACAGGGCCCCCCGAACACCGGGGAGCTGTTTTTT.

CDR3 sequence: CASLKSGTGWNTEAFF. The CDR3 DNA reads TGTGCCAGCTTGAAATCCGGGACAGGGTGGAACACTGAAGCTTTCTTT. V and J are TRBV7-9 and TRBJ1-1; TRBD1 matches at 9 bases. Germline V lookup: CDR1 SEHNR, CDR2 FQNEAQ (reference sequence). V lost 8 bases to trimming and J lost 1 base; unmatched junction nucleotides: 11. This CDR3 is built from 16 residues.

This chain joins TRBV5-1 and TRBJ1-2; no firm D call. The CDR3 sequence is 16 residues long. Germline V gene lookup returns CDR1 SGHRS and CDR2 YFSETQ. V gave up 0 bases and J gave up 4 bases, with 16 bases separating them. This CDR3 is CASSLESAGFLYGYTF. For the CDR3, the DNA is TGCGCCAGCAGCTTGGAGTCCGCGGGATTCCTCTATGGCTACACCTTC.

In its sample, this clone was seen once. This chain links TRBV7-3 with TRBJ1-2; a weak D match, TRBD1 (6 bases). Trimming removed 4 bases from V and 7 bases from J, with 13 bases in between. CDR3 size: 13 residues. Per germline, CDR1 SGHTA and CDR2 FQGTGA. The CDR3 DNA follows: TGTGCCAGCAGCTCCACTGGGGGGGCTGGCTACACCTTC. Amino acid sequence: CASSSTGGAGYTF.

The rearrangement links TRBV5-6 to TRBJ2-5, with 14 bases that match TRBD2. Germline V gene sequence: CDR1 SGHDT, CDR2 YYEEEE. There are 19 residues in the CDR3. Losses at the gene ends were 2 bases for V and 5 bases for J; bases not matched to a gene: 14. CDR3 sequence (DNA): TGTGCCAGCAGCTTTAATAGGGGACTAGCGGGGGCGCCAGGGGAGACCCAGTACTTC. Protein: CASSFNRGLAGAPGETQYF.

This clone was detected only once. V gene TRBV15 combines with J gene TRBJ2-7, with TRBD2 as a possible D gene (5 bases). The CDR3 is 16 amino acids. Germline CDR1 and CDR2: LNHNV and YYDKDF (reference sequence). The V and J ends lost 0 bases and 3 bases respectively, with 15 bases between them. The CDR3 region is CATSRDIRGEGYEQYF. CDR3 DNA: TGTGCCACCAGCAGAGATATACGGGGAGAGGGCTACGAGCAGTACTTC.

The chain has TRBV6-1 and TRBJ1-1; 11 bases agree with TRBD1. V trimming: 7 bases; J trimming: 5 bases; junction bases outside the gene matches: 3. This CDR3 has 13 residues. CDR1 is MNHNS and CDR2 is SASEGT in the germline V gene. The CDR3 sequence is CASTGQGATEAFF. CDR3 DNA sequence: TGTGCCAGCACCGGACAGGGGGCAACTGAAGCTTTCTTT.

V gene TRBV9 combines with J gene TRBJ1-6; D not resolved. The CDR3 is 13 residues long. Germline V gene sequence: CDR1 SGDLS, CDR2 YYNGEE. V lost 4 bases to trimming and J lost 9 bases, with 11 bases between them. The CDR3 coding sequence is TGTGCCAGCAGCTATCGAGAGGGTTCACCCCTCCACTTT. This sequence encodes CASSYREGSPLHF.

CDR3 sequence (DNA): TGTGCCAGCAGCCAAGGGACTTTCAACTATGGCTACACCTTC. It translates to CASSQGTFNYGYTF. The chain combines TRBV5-6 with TRBJ1-2, with a tentative D call TRBD1 (5 bases). The V and J ends lost 4 bases and 2 bases respectively, with 12 bases between them. The CDR3 consists of 14 residues. CDR1 is SGHDT, CDR2 YYEEEE, per germline. The full variable domain, with the rest looked up from reference TRBV5-6 and TRBJ1-2, is DAGVTQSPTHLIKTRGQQVTLRCSPKSGHDTVSWYQQALGQGPQFIFQYYEEEERQRGNFPDRFSGHQFPNYSSELNVNALLLGDSALYLCASSQGTFNYGYTFGSGTRLTVV.

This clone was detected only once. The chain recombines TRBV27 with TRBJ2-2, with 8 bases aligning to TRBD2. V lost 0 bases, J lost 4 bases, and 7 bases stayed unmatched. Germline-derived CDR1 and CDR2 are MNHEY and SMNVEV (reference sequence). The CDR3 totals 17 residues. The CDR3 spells CASSLSSGAGVTGELFF. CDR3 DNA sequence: TGTGCCAGCAGTTTATCGAGTGGAGCGGGGGTCACCGGGGAGCTGTTTTTT.

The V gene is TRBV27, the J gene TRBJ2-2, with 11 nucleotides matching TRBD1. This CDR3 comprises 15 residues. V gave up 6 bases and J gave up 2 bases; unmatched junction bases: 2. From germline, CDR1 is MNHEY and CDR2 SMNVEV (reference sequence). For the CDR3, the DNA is TGTGCCAGCAGCCGGACAGGGGGCAACACCGGGGAGCTGTTTTTT. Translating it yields CASSRTGGNTGELFF.

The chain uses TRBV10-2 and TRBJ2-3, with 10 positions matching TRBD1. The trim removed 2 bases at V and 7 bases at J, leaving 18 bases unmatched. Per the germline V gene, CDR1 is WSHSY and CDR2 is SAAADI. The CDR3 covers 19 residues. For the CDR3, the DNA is TGCGCCAGCAGTGAGCCCGGGGACAGGGGCCATGGGTGGTTAAATACGCAGTATTTT. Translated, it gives CASSEPGDRGHGWLNTQYF.

CDR3 region: CASSDSQGPRSYNEQFF. The CDR3 region has the DNA TGTGCCAGCAGTGATTCTCAGGGGCCCAGGTCCTACAATGAGCAGTTCTTC. The chain carries TRBV6-4 and TRBJ2-1, with a possible D match to TRBD1 (6 bases). Trimming took off 3 bases at V and 1 base at J, with 16 bases between the two ends. The CDR3 contains 17 residues. Germline V CDR1 and CDR2: MRHNA, SNTAGT.

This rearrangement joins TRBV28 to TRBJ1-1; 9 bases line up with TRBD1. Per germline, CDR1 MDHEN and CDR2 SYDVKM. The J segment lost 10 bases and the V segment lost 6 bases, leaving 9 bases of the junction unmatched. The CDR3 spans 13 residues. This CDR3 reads CASSPPDRGTAFF. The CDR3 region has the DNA TGTGCCAGCAGCCCTCCGGACAGGGGCACAGCTTTCTTT.

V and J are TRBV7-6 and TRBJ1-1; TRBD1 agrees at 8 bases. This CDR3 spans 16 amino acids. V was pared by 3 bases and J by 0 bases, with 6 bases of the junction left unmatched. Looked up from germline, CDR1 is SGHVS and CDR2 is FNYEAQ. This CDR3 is CASSFGQGIMNTEAFF. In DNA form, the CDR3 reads TGTGCCAGCAGCTTCGGACAGGGAATCATGAACACTGAAGCTTTCTTT.

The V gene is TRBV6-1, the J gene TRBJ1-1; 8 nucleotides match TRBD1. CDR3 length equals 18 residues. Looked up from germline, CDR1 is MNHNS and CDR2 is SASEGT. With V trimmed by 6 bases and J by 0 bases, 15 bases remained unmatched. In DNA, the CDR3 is TGTGCCAGCAGAGAAACCGGGACAGGACCTAAAATGAACACTGAAGCTTTCTTT. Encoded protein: CASRETGTGPKMNTEAFF.

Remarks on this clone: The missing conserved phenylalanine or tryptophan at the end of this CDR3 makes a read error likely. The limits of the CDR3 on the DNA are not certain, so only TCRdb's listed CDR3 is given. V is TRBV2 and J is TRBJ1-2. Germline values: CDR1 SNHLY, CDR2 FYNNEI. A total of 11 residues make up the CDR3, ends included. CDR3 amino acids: CASRADSSSEL.

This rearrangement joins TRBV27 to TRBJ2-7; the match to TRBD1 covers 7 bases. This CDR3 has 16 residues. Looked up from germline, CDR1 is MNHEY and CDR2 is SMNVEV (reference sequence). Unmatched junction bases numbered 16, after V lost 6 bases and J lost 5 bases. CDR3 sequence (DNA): TGTGCCAGCAGCCAAGACAGGGTAGGCTTTTTTCACGAGCAGTACTTC. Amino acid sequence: CASSQDRVGFFHEQYF.

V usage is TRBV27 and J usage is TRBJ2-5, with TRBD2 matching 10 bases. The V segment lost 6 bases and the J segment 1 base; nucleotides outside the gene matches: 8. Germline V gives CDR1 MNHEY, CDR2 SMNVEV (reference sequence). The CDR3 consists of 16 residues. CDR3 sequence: CASSPKRGGTQETQYF. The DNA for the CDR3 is TGTGCCAGCAGCCCGAAGCGGGGGGGGACCCAAGAGACCCAGTACTTC.

The CDR3 DNA is TGTGCCAGCAGCTTAGGTGGACAGGGATCGAACACTGAAGCTTTCTTT. The encoded protein is CASSLGGQGSNTEAFF. The J gene is TRBJ1-1, the V gene TRBV7-8, with TRBD1 identical over 8 bases. Losses at the gene ends were 1 base for V and 1 base for J; bases not matched to a gene: 5. CDR1 is SGHVS and CDR2 is FQNEAQ in the germline V gene. The length of the CDR3 is 16 residues.